The clone carrying this T cell receptor (beta chain) was observed a handful of times. This specimen belongs to a study of glioma-infiltrating T cells. TCR alpha and beta CDR3 regions were amplified from RNA using iRepertoire nested multiplex PCR. For one-step reverse transcription and amplification, roughly 95-450 ng of tissue mRNA or PBMC total RNA was used. TCRdb recomputed calls from the multiplex PCR reads with MiXCR, one row per CDR3 protein. Among 300,000 to 450,000 distinct CDR3 sequences listed, roughly two fifths were seen once. The CDR3 is made up of 14 amino acids. Deletions cut 7 bases from V and 1 base from J, with 13 bases between. The germline V gene encodes CDR1 MDHEN and CDR2 SYDVKM.

The TCR sequence derives from a human donor with low-grade glioma or glioblastoma, undergoing nonglioma brain surgery, or in good health (not recorded which). Sequencing was carried out using glioma tissue, nonneoplastic brain tissue, or PBMCs (not recorded which). The genes are TRBV28 and TRBJ1-1; no reliable D call. This CDR3 reads CASITRAGNTEAFF. The CDR3 DNA reads TGTGCCAGCATCACTAGGGCAGGGAACACTGAAGCTTTCTTT.